This TCR beta chain was identified during a study of T cells expressing NK-cell markers. In the study overall: According to the study, TCR beta repertoires originated from sorted CD3+CD56+NKG2C+, CD3+CD56+NKG2C- and CD3+CD56-NKG2C+ T cells. Study results and caveats: Researchers report these clonotypes also headed the CD3+CD56-NKG2C+ fraction in a few donors. In a group of about 6 donors, dominant NKG2C+ clonotypes represented about 1.0-7.5% of CD8+ T cells.

Germline loops: CDR1 SQVTM, CDR2 ANQGSEA. CDR3 length: 17 residues. TCR beta cDNA was made by 5'RACE template switching with UMIs. TCRdb re-called the 5' RACE reads; one entry per CDR3 protein, DNA not given. With approximately 110,000 distinct CDR3 sequences in the sample, the ten largest clones hold about 18%. To note about this clonotype: No antigen is known for it.

The TCR was taken from a woman between 18 and 70 years old in good health. What was sequenced was blood T cells: a sorted CD56 or NKG2C T cell subset, CD4+ or CD8+ T cells, or bulk PBMC T cells (not recorded which). The rearrangement uses TRBV29-1 and TRBJ1-2. Here the CDR3 reads CSVGRAGSGTSNYGYTF.